The 23 T cell receptor beta chains below come from one sample, sequenced in a study of long-term antiretroviral therapy in people with HIV. Sequencing relied on immunoSEQ assay v3.0, run at survey level. Some clones are missing from TCRdb's copy, which holds only in-frame ones; the method was immunoSEQ multiplex PCR. Of about 17,000 clones listed, 70% to 90% are singletons. The sample consisted of unsorted PBMCs, taken 0.3 years before starting antiretroviral therapy. The origin of the receptors is a man aged 45-60 years with HIV.

This clone was counted once. The chain joins TRBV7-9 to TRBJ1-1, with D uncertain. The V gene lost 4 bases and the J gene lost 1 base, with 10 bases spanning the gap. The CDR3 is made up of 14 amino acids. Germline V gives CDR1 SEHNR, CDR2 FQNEAQ (reference sequence). CDR3: CASSSQRENTEAFF. DNA for the CDR3: TGTGCCAGCAGCTCCCAACGGGAGAACACTGAAGCTTTCTTT.

This chain joins TRBV4-3 and TRBJ2-2; TRBD2 agrees at 9 bases. Looked up from germline, CDR1 is LGHNA and CDR2 is YSLEER. With 8 bases clipped from V and 4 bases from J, the junction kept 14 bases outside the gene matches. The CDR3 consists of 17 residues. The CDR3 loop is CASGELTGTSLTGELFF. The DNA for the CDR3 is TGCGCCAGCGGGGAACTGACCGGGACTAGCCTCACCGGGGAGCTGTTTTTT.

The genes are TRBV6-5 and TRBJ1-1; D gene ambiguous. This CDR3 has 14 residues. V lost 7 bases to trimming and J lost 4 bases, with 16 bases between them. Germline assignment: CDR1 MNHEY and CDR2 SVGAGI. The CDR3 DNA is TGTGCCAGCAACCGACTTATGGATGTCACTGAAGCTTTCTTT. This gives the protein CASNRLMDVTEAFF.

J is TRBJ2-1 and V is TRBV19; 9 bases align to TRBD1. Germline V gene sequence: CDR1 LNHDA, CDR2 SQIVND (reference sequence). The ends lost 1 base at V and 9 bases at J; junction bases unmatched: 4. CDR3 size: 14 residues. The CDR3 DNA follows: TGTGCCAGTAGTATAGGGACAGGGGTCGTTGAGCAGTTCTTC. This sequence encodes CASSIGTGVVEQFF.

The table lists this clone with a count of one. This rearrangement joins TRBV28 to TRBJ2-5; tentatively, D is TRBD1 (5 bases). Trimming left V 4 bases short and J 7 bases short, with 7 bases between. This CDR3 region has 11 residues. In germline, CDR1 is MDHEN, CDR2 SYDVKM. For the CDR3, the DNA is TGTGCCAGCAGTTCCGACAGGACCCAGTACTTC. Its translation: CASSSDRTQYF. The full variable domain, rest sourced from reference TRBV28 and TRBJ2-5, is DVKVTQSSRYLVKRTGEKVFLECVQDMDHENMFWYRQDPGLGLRLIYFSYDVKMKEKGDIPEGYSVSREKKERFSLILESASTNQTSMYLCASSSDRTQYFGPGTRLLVL.

The chain recombines TRBV6-1 with TRBJ2-7; D possibly matches TRBD1 or TRBD2 (5 bases each). Germline V gene data show CDR1 as MNHNS and CDR2 as SASEGT. Trimming cost V 10 bases and J 0 bases, with 19 bases left between them. This CDR3 has 15 residues. The CDR3 DNA reads as TGTGCCACAGGGAGCCACGATAAACCCTCCTACGAGCAGTACTTC. Its translation: CATGSHDKPSYEQYF.

The rearrangement links TRBV27 to TRBJ2-5; tentative D call: TRBD1 (6 bases). The CDR3 covers 13 residues. With 8 bases removed from V and 5 bases from J, the gap between germline ends came to 15 bases. Germline CDR1 reads MNHEY; CDR2 reads SMNVEV (reference sequence). The CDR3, as DNA: TGTGCCAGCCGTGCGCCAGGGGTGGAGACCCAGTACTTC. Residues: CASRAPGVETQYF.

The chain combines TRBV4-1 with TRBJ2-5, with unresolved D. The V gene lost 2 bases and the J gene lost 5 bases, with 12 bases spanning the gap. Germline CDR1 MGHRA, CDR2 YSYEKL. CDR3 size: 14 residues. CDR3 loop: CASSQPGPEETQYF. The CDR3 nucleotides are TGCGCCAGCAGCCAACCAGGACCAGAGGAGACCCAGTACTTC.

The V call is TRBV5-1, the J call TRBJ2-5; 11 bases agree with TRBD2. The CDR3 covers 15 residues. With V trimmed by 3 bases and J by 1 base, 2 bases remained unmatched. Germline V gene sequence: CDR1 SGHRS, CDR2 YFSETQ. CDR3 residues: CASSSGTSGQETQYF. The CDR3 DNA is TGCGCCAGCAGCTCTGGGACTAGCGGCCAAGAGACCCAGTACTTC.

The V and J genes are TRBV19 and TRBJ1-2, with D uncertain. The CDR3 contains 13 residues. Trimming pared 6 bases from V and 4 bases from J, leaving 12 bases between. Germline V gives CDR1 LNHDA, CDR2 SQIVND (reference sequence). The CDR3 spells CASRVGLSYGYTF. CDR3 sequence (DNA): TGTGCCAGTAGGGTGGGCCTCTCCTATGGCTACACCTTC. Full variable domain (outside the CDR3, taken from reference TRBV19 and TRBJ1-2): DGGITQSPKYLFRKEGQNVTLSCEQNLNHDAMYWYRQDPGQGLRLIYYSQIVNDFQKGDIAEGYSVSREKKESFPLTVTSAQKNPTAFYLCASRVGLSYGYTFGSGTRLTVV.

The genes are TRBV2 and TRBJ2-7, with D hard to call. The V gene's germline CDR1 is SNHLY and CDR2 FYNNEI. The CDR3 has 14 amino acids. Trimming removed 4 bases at V and 3 bases at J, with 13 bases between. The CDR3 nucleotides read TGTGCCAGCAGTGGGTCCGCTTTAAACTACGAGCAGTACTTC. As protein: CASSGSALNYEQYF.

The genes are TRBV7-9 and TRBJ1-3, with TRBD1 matching over 7 bases. The CDR3 has 14 residues. V was pared by 3 bases and J by 2 bases, with 1 base of the junction left unmatched. Germline loops: CDR1 SEHNR, CDR2 FQNEAQ (reference sequence). CDR3 nucleotides: TGTGCCAGCAGCTTTACAGGGGCTGGAAACACCATATATTTT. Translating gives CASSFTGAGNTIYF.

This chain connects TRBV11-2 to TRBJ2-1, with D hard to call. CDR3 length equals 17 residues. The germline gives CDR1 SGHAT, CDR2 FQNNGV. Trimming stripped 5 bases from V and 2 bases from J, with 19 bases between. This CDR3 reads CASSPPVGSSAYNEQFF. The DNA of the CDR3 is TGTGCCAGCAGCCCTCCGGTGGGTTCTTCCGCCTACAATGAGCAGTTCTTC.

The genes are TRBV19 and TRBJ1-5; D is perhaps TRBD1 (5 bases). This CDR3 is 12 amino acids long. Between the trimmed V and J ends, which lost 7 bases and 8 bases, there was a span of 12 bases. Per germline, CDR1 LNHDA and CDR2 SQIVND (reference sequence). CDR3 bases: TGTGCCAGTAATTTCCAAGGGGAGCCCCAGCATTTT. It codes for CASNFQGEPQHF.

The chain links TRBV4-1 to TRBJ2-2; 8 bases match TRBD1. The V gene end was trimmed by 2 bases and the J gene end by 6 bases; junction bases not matched to a gene: 8. CDR1 is MGHRA, CDR2 YSYEKL, per germline. This CDR3 comprises 16 residues. CDR3 DNA: TGCGCCAGCAGCCAAACCCCGACAGGGGCGGCCGGGGAGCTGTTTTTT. Translating gives CASSQTPTGAAGELFF.

The chain recombines TRBV19 with TRBJ2-2; 12 bases are a match to TRBD2. Unmatched junction bases numbered 5, after V lost 6 bases and J lost 6 bases. There are 15 residues in the CDR3. Germline CDR1 is LNHDA and CDR2 is SQIVND (reference sequence). CDR3 sequence (DNA): TGTGCCAGTAGGAGACTAGCGGGAGCCCCCGGGGAGCTGTTTTTT. Amino acid sequence: CASRRLAGAPGELFF.

The chain joins TRBV5-1 to TRBJ1-4; tentatively, D is TRBD1 (5 bases). The CDR3 sequence is 15 residues long. V was shortened by 0 bases and J by 3 bases, with 9 bases between the two germline ends. The V gene's germline CDR1 is SGHRS and CDR2 YFSETQ. CDR3 coding DNA: TGCGCCAGCAGCTTGGAAGCGGGACCTAATGAAAAACTGTTTTTT. It codes for CASSLEAGPNEKLFF.

The V and J genes are TRBV5-4 and TRBJ2-7, with D perhaps being TRBD1 or TRBD2 (5 bases each). Germline assignment: CDR1 SGHNT and CDR2 YYREEE (reference sequence). The CDR3 runs 16 residues. V lost 2 bases, J lost 6 bases, and 21 bases lay in between. The chain's CDR3 is CASSLSPFGGTTEQYF. The CDR3 DNA sequence: TGTGCCAGCAGCTTATCGCCCTTTGGGGGTACTACCGAGCAGTACTTC.

The chain couples TRBV6-6 to TRBJ1-5; perhaps TRBD1 as D (6 bases). V shed 5 bases and J shed 4 bases, with 12 bases lying between them. Germline CDR1 is MNHNY and CDR2 is SVGAGI (reference sequence). The CDR3 spans 14 residues. This CDR3 is CASSNRVGNQPQHF. CDR3 coding DNA: TGTGCCAGCAGTAACAGGGTGGGGAATCAGCCCCAGCATTTT.

CDR3 nucleotides: TGTGCCAGCAGTGAAGGACAGGGGGCGGCAGATACGCAGTATTTT. Translation gives CASSEGQGAADTQYF. This chain uses TRBV6-1 with TRBJ2-3; 10 bases agree with TRBD1. CDR1 MNHNS and CDR2 SASEGT come from the germline V gene. The CDR3 spans 15 residues. With 1 base clipped from V and 4 bases from J, the junction kept 2 bases outside the gene matches.

This clone was counted a few times. This rearrangement joins TRBV10-3 to TRBJ2-7; maybe TRBD1 (5 bases). With 4 bases removed from V and 3 bases from J, the gap between germline ends came to 13 bases. This CDR3 contains 14 residues. The germline CDR1 and CDR2 sequences are ENHRY and SYGVKD. CDR3 nucleotide sequence: TGTGCCATCAGTGCTGTACAGGCGCACTACGAGCAGTACTTC. Translation: CAISAVQAHYEQYF.

The chain is built from TRBV7-2 and TRBJ1-4, with D maybe TRBD1 (6 bases). Per germline, CDR1 SGHTA and CDR2 FQGNSA. The CDR3 sequence is 16 residues long. Trimming took off 5 bases at V and 5 bases at J, with 18 bases between the two ends. CDR3 loop: CASSVNAVGGNEKLFF. The CDR3 nucleotides are TGTGCCAGCAGCGTAAACGCGGTGGGGGGCAATGAAAAACTGTTTTTT.

The chain recombines TRBV7-6 with TRBJ2-3, with 7 positions matching TRBD2. Germline CDR1 is SGHVS and CDR2 is FNYEAQ. V shed 1 base, J shed 4 bases, and the junction held 5 bases outside the gene matches. The CDR3 covers 15 residues. CDR3 protein: CASSLETSSADTQYF. The CDR3 bases are TGTGCCAGCAGCTTAGAGACTAGCTCTGCAGATACGCAGTATTTT.